A selection of T cell receptor beta chains follows, all from one sample in a study of early T cells in non-severe SARS-CoV-2 infection. TCRdb processed the 5' RACE reads anew with MiXCR; each CDR3 protein has one entry. This table has some 66,000 distinct CDR3 sequences, 9.1% appearing once. The sample taken for sequencing was whole blood. The receptors originated from an adult who was a healthcare worker with PCR-confirmed SARS-CoV-2 infection or an uninfected control (not recorded which). Both conserved end residues are trimmed from each CDR3. Fields, in order: D gene, V gene, clone size, CDR3 protein. D genes are given only for firm matches. Some rows mark clone size as missing; the rest say once, few, many or name a class of expanded clone.

TRBD2	TRBV10-3	many	AITARTSGSTDTQY
TRBD1	TRBV3-1	few	ASTRQGKGEQY
.	TRBV4-1	few	ASSQDFAGMAYEQY
.	TRBV28	few	ASSNMGPLTETQY
.	TRBV19	.	ASSIRRFEKLF
.	TRBV3-1	.	ASSQDYGGPTYEQY
.	TRBV9	.	ASSSRPDGGGGSLSYGYT
.	TRBV9	.	ASSVAGNGNNEQF
.	TRBV7-2	few	ASSLWGSKNIQY
TRBD2	TRBV27	few	ASTYGAGADTQY
.	TRBV6-4	.	ASSEGEATEAF
.	TRBV5-6	many	ASSMPGHQLEQY
.	TRBV18	many	ASSLQQTANTEAF
.	TRBV6-5	few	ASIRVRAPGLSEQY
TRBD1	TRBV7-3	many	ASSEGQGVSYEQY
TRBD1	TRBV2	few	ASRPGQGDEKLF